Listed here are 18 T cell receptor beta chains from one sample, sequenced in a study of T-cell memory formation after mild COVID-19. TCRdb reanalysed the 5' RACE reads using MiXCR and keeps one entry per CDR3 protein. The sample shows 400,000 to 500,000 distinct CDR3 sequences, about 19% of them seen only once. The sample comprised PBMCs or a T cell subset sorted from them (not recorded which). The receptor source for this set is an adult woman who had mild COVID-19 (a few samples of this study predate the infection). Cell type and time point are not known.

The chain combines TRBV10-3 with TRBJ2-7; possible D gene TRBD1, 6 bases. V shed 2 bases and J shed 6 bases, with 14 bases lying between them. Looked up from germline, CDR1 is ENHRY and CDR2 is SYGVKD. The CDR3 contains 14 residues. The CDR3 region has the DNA TGTGCCATCAGTGAGCCGGGGCAGGGGATCGAGCAGTACTTC. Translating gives CAISEPGQGIEQYF.

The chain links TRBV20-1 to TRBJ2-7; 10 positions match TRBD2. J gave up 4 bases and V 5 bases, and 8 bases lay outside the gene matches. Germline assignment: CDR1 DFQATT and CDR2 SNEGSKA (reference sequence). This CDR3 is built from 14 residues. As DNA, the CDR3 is TGCAGTGCTGGGGTAGCGGGAGGAGATTACGAGCAGTACTTC. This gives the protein CSAGVAGGDYEQYF.

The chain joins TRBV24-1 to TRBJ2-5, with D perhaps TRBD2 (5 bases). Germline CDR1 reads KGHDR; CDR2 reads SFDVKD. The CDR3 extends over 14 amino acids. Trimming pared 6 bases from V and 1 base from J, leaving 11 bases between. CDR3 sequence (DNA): TGTGCCACCAGTCCCTCAGGAGGCCAAGAGACCCAGTACTTC. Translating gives CATSPSGGQETQYF.

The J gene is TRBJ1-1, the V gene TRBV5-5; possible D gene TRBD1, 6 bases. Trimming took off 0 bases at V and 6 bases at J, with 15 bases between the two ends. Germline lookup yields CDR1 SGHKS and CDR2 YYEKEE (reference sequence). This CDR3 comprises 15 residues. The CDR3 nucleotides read TGTGCCAGCAGCTTGGGGGCAGGGGATGGGCCTGAAGCTTTCTTT. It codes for CASSLGAGDGPEAFF.

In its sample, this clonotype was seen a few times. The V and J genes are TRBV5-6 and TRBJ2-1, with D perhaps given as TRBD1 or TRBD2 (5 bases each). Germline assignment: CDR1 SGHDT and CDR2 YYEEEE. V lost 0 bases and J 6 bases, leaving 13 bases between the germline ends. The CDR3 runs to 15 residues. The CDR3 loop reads CASSLVRRDRNEQFF. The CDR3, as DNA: TGTGCCAGCAGCTTGGTCCGCAGGGACCGCAATGAGCAGTTCTTC.

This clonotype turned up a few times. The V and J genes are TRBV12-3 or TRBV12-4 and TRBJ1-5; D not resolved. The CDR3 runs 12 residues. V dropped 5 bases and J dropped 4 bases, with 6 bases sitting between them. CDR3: CASSLLNQPQHF. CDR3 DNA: TGTGCCAGCAGTCTTCTAAATCAGCCCCAGCATTTT.

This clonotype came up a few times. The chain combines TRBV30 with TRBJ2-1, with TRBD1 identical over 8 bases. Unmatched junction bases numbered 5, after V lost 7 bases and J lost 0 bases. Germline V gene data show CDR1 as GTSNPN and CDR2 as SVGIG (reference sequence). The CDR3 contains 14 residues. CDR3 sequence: CASTRGLSYNEQFF. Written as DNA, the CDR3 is TGTGCCTCAACCAGGGGGCTCTCCTACAATGAGCAGTTCTTC.

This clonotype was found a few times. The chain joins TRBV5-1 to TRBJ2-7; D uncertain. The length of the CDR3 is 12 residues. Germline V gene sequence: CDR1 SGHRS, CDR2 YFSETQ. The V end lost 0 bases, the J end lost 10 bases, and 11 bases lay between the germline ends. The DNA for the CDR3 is TGCGCCAGCAGCTTGGGAGAACGCCGTCAGTACTTC. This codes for CASSLGERRQYF.

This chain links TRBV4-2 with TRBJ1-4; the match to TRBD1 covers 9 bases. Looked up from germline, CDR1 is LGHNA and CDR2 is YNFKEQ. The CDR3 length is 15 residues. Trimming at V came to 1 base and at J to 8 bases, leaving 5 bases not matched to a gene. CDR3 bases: TGTGCCAGCAGCCAAGGGGGACAGGGACCAGAAAAACTGTTTTTT. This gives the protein CASSQGGQGPEKLFF.

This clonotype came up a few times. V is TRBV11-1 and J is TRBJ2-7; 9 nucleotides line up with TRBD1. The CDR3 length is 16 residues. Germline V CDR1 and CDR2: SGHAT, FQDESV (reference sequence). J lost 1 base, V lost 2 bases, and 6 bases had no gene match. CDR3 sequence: CASSLSWTGASYEQYF. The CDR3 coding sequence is TGTGCCAGCAGCTTATCTTGGACAGGGGCTTCCTACGAGCAGTACTTC. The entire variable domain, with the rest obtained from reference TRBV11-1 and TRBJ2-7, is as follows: EAEVAQSPRYKITEKSQAVAFWCDPISGHATLYWYRQILGQGPELLVQFQDESVVDDSQLPKDRFSAERLKGVDSTLKIQPAELGDSAMYLCASSLSWTGASYEQYFGPGTRLTVT.

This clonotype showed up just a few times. Here the CDR3 DNA reads TGTGCCAGTAATAGGCCCCGAGGGCGGTACAATGAGCAGTTCTTC. Protein: CASNRPRGRYNEQFF. The chain couples TRBV25-1 to TRBJ2-1, with a tentative D call TRBD2 (5 bases). The CDR3 covers 15 residues. Germline CDR1 and CDR2: MGHDK and SYGVNS. Deletions cut 9 bases from V and 4 bases from J, with 19 bases between.

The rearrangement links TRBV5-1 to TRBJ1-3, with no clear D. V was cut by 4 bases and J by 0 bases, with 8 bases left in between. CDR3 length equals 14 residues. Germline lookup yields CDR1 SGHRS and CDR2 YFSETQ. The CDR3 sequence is CASSPYSSGNTIYF. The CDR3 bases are TGCGCCAGCAGCCCGTACTCCTCTGGAAACACCATATATTTT. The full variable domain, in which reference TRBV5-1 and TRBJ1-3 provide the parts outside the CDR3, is KAGVTQTPRYLIKTRGQQVTLSCSPISGHRSVSWYQQTPGQGLQFLFEYFSETQRNKGNFPGRFSGRQFSNSRSEMNVSTLELGDSALYLCASSPYSSGNTIYFGEGSWLTVV.

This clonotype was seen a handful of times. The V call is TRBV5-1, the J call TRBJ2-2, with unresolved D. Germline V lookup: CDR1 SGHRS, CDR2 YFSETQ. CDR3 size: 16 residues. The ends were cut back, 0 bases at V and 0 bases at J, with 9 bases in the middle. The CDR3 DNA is TGCGCCAGCAGCTTGGAACGCCTTACGAACACCGGGGAGCTGTTTTTT. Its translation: CASSLERLTNTGELFF.

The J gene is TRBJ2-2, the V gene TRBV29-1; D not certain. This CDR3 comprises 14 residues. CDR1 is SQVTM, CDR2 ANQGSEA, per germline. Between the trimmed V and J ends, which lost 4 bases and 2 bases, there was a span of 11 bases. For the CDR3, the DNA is TGCAGCGTTGTGACTCTGATAAACACCGGGGAGCTGTTTTTT. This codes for CSVVTLINTGELFF.

CDR3 DNA sequence: TGTGCCAGCAGGTCACCGGGACAGGGGGCTGGCTATGGCTACACCTTC. Its protein product is CASRSPGQGAGYGYTF. V usage is TRBV6-1 and J usage is TRBJ1-2; 12 nucleotides agree with TRBD1. CDR1 is MNHNS, CDR2 SASEGT, per germline. The junction had 9 bases not matched to a gene; V was cut back by 6 bases and J by 4 bases. The CDR3 extends over 16 amino acids.

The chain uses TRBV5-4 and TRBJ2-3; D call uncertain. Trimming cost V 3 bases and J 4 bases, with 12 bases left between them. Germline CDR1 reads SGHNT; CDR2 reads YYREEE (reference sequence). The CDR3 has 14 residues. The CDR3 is CASSSVEYADTQYF. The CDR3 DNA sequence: TGTGCCAGCAGCTCGGTGGAGTACGCAGATACGCAGTATTTT.

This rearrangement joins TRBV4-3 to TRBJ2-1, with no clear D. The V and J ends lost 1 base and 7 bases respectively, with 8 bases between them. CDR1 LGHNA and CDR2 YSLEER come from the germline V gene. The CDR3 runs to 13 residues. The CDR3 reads CASSQGGKNEQFF. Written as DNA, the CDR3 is TGCGCCAGCAGCCAAGGGGGAAAGAATGAGCAGTTCTTC.

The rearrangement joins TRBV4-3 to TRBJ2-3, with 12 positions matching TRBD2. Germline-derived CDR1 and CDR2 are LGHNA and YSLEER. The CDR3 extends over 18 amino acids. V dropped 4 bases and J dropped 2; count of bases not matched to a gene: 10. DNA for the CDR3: TGCGCCAGCAGCCTACGCCGTGGACTAGCGGGGAACACAGATACGCAGTATTTT. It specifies CASSLRRGLAGNTDTQYF.